The rows below give T cell receptor beta chains drawn from one sample of a study of T cell responses to AZD1222 COVID-19 vaccine. Profiled with immunoSEQ multiplex PCR; TCRdb holds only in-frame clones, not every one. Among roughly 120,000 clones listed, roughly 87% were seen once. The starting material was peripheral blood, obtained on day 0 of AZD1222 vaccination. The receptor set was obtained from an adult in good health. The CDR3 runs from the conserved cysteine through the conserved F or W. Where a row states a size, it is once, few, many or the class of an expanded clone; other rows omit it.

clone size	V gene	CDR3 protein
few	TRBV6-5	CASRPGRNSYEQYF
-	TRBV9	CASSVASGTYNEQFF
few	TRBV6-1	CASSELGARAGYQPQHF
once	TRBV11-3	CASSAGSGANVLTF
-	TRBV7-9	CASSPGYTNEKLFF
-	TRBV6-5	CAAGAGDNIQYF
-	TRBV4-1	CASSQEGTTGELFF
-	TRBV5-4	CASSLYGTPEAFF
-	TRBV7-2	CASSPGRTNEKLFF
-	TRBV7-2	CASSRGFATNEKLFF